This is a list of T cell receptor beta chains from one sample in a study of T cell responses to AZD1222 COVID-19 vaccine. Produced via immunoSEQ multiplex PCR; TCRdb's table is partial and in-frame only. The repertoire holds 170,000 or so clones, with roughly 88% as singletons. The specimen was peripheral blood, collected 28 days after the second AZD1222 dose. The origin of the receptors is an adult who received the AZD1222 COVID-19 vaccine. CDR3s include the opening cysteine and the closing phenylalanine or tryptophan. D genes are given only for firm matches. Clone size, where shown, is once, few, many, or a class for clones that have expanded.

V: TRBV5-4; size: many; J: TRBJ2-7; D: TRBD1; DNA: TGTGCCAGCAGCTTAAGACAGGGAAGTAAGCAGTACTTC; CDR3: CASSLRQGSKQYF
V: TRBV28; size: .; J: TRBJ1-5; D: TRBD1; DNA: TGTGCCAGCAGGGCGACAGGGCCCCAGCCCCAGCATTTT; CDR3: CASRATGPQPQHF
V: TRBV29-1; size: once; J: TRBJ1-4; D: .; DNA: TGCAGCGTGGGAGGGACAAATGAAAAACTGTTTTTT; CDR3: CSVGGTNEKLFF
V: TRBV5-4; size: .; J: TRBJ2-3; D: .; DNA: TGTGCCAGCAGCTTGGTCCGGGGTGCTAGCACAGATACGCAGTATTTT; CDR3: CASSLVRGASTDTQYF
V: TRBV7-8; size: .; J: TRBJ1-6; D: .; DNA: TGTGCCAGCAGCTTGACAGGTTATAATTCACCCCTCCACTTT; CDR3: CASSLTGYNSPLHF
V: TRBV9; size: .; J: TRBJ2-5; D: TRBD2; DNA: TGTGCCAGCAGCGTAGGACCGGGGGATAGCGGGGGCTCCTGGGGAGAGACCCAGTACTTC; CDR3: CASSVGPGDSGGSWGETQYF
V: TRBV29-1; size: .; J: TRBJ2-3; D: .; DNA: TGCAGCGTCGGACTTTATACGCAGTATTTT; CDR3: CSVGLYTQYF
V: TRBV5-6; size: .; J: TRBJ1-1; D: .; DNA: TGTGCCAGCAGCTCGGGACTGCCGAACACTGAAGCTTTCTTT; CDR3: CASSSGLPNTEAFF
V: TRBV7-9; size: .; J: TRBJ1-1; D: .; DNA: TGTGCCAGCACTGCCCGCGGGAGCAGTCTGAACACTGAAGCTTTCTTT; CDR3: CASTARGSSLNTEAFF
V: TRBV3-1/TRBV3-2; size: .; J: TRBJ1-2; D: .; DNA: TGTGCCAGCAGCCAAAGGGTGGCGTCAGGGGGCTACACCTTC; CDR3: CASSQRVASGGYTF
V: TRBV28; size: .; J: TRBJ1-5; D: .; DNA: TGTGCCAGCAGTTTGGATAGCAATCAGCCCCAGCATTTT; CDR3: CASSLDSNQPQHF
V: TRBV19; size: .; J: TRBJ1-1; D: TRBD1; DNA: TGTGCCAGTAGTACCCAGGGGGTTGGTACTGAAGCTTTCTTT; CDR3: CASSTQGVGTEAFF
V: TRBV5-1; size: .; J: TRBJ1-2; D: .; DNA: TGCGCCAGCAGCCCTTCGGGCAGGGACCCTGGCTACACCTTC; CDR3: CASSPSGRDPGYTF
V: TRBV6-2/TRBV6-3; size: .; J: TRBJ2-7; D: .; DNA: TGTGCCAGCAGTTACTCTGTCGAGCAGTACTTC; CDR3: CASSYSVEQYF
V: TRBV3-1/TRBV3-2; size: .; J: TRBJ1-2; D: .; DNA: TGTGCCAGCAGCCCTCCCAGGGGACTTAACTATGGCTACACCTTC; CDR3: CASSPPRGLNYGYTF
V: TRBV2; size: .; J: TRBJ1-6; D: .; DNA: TGTGCCAGCAGTGCGACCGACCCTAATAATTCACCCCTCCACTTT; CDR3: CASSATDPNNSPLHF
V: TRBV10-1; size: .; J: TRBJ2-1; D: .; DNA: TGCGCCAGCATTAACAGGTTGGATTACAATGAGCAGTTCTTC; CDR3: CASINRLDYNEQFF
V: TRBV7-9; size: .; J: TRBJ2-5; D: .; DNA: TGTGCCAGCAGCTTAGGTCAGGGAAACGCGCAAGAGACCCAGTACTTC; CDR3: CASSLGQGNAQETQYF
V: TRBV3-1/TRBV3-2; size: .; J: TRBJ1-1; D: .; DNA: TGTGCCAGCAGCCCAGGGACTTCCCGGACTGAAGCTTTCTTT; CDR3: CASSPGTSRTEAFF
V: TRBV5-1; size: few; J: TRBJ2-1; D: .; DNA: TGCGCCAGCAGCCTACTTCGAGGGGCCAATGAGCAGTTCTTC; CDR3: CASSLLRGANEQFF
V: TRBV9; size: .; J: TRBJ1-1; D: .; DNA: TGTGCCAGCAGCCCTCTGATAAGCACTGAAGCTTTCTTT; CDR3: CASSPLISTEAFF
V: TRBV5-1; size: .; J: TRBJ1-1; D: .; DNA: TGCGCCAGCAGCTTGGAGGGGGACCGCAGTGACCCTGAAGCTTTCTTT; CDR3: CASSLEGDRSDPEAFF
V: TRBV18; size: once; J: TRBJ1-5; D: .; DNA: TGTGCCAGCTCACCCTCCCTCCAAGATAGCAATCAGCCCCAGCATTTT; CDR3: CASSPSLQDSNQPQHF
V: TRBV12-3/TRBV12-4; size: .; J: TRBJ1-2; D: .; DNA: TGTGCCAGCAGTTTGAGTTCCGGGTTTGGCTACACCTTC; CDR3: CASSLSSGFGYTF
V: TRBV7-2; size: .; J: TRBJ2-1; D: TRBD2; DNA: TGTGCCAGCAGCCCCGAACGGGGGGGAAAGCAGTTCTTC; CDR3: CASSPERGGKQFF
V: TRBV12-3/TRBV12-4; size: .; J: TRBJ2-7; D: .; DNA: TGTGCCAGCAGTTTAGCAGGCACCTACGAGCAGTACTTC; CDR3: CASSLAGTYEQYF
V: TRBV10-1; size: .; J: TRBJ2-2; D: .; DNA: TGCGCCAGCAGTGAGTCGAAAGGGATAAACACCGGGGAGCTGTTTTTT; CDR3: CASSESKGINTGELFF
V: TRBV19; size: .; J: TRBJ2-7; D: .; DNA: TGTGCCAGTAGATCCCCCCCCTACGAGCAGTACTTC; CDR3: CASRSPPYEQYF
V: TRBV21-1; size: .; J: TRBJ1-5; D: .; DNA: TGTGCCAGCAGCACCAGACAGCCCCAGCATTTT; CDR3: CASSTRQPQHF
V: TRBV29-1; size: .; J: TRBJ2-1; D: .; DNA: TGCAGCGTTGCCGGGGGGCTCTCCAATGAGCAGTTCTTC; CDR3: CSVAGGLSNEQFF
V: TRBV5-1; size: .; J: TRBJ2-3; D: .; DNA: TGCGCCAGTACTAGCTCTGCTTCCACAGATACGCAGTATTTT; CDR3: CASTSSASTDTQYF
V: TRBV3-1/TRBV3-2; size: .; J: TRBJ1-2; D: .; DNA: TGTGCCAGCAGCCAAGATGATAGGGTGGGCTACACCTTC; CDR3: CASSQDDRVGYTF
V: TRBV7-6; size: once; J: TRBJ1-1; D: .; DNA: TGTGCCAGCAGCTTAGCGTACGGGACTGAAGCTTTCTTT; CDR3: CASSLAYGTEAFF
V: TRBV11-2; size: .; J: TRBJ2-7; D: .; DNA: TGTGCCAGCAGCTTAGGAGCACAGGTTAGGGAGCAGTACTTC; CDR3: CASSLGAQVREQYF
V: TRBV5-1; size: .; J: TRBJ1-2; D: .; DNA: TGCGCCAGCAGCTTGCTACGGAACTATGGCTACACCTTC; CDR3: CASSLLRNYGYTF
V: TRBV18; size: .; J: TRBJ2-1; D: .; DNA: TGTGCCAGCTCACCCCCCACATACAATGAGCAGTTCTTC; CDR3: CASSPPTYNEQFF
V: TRBV19; size: .; J: TRBJ1-3; D: .; DNA: TGTGCCAGTAGTATAGGAGGACGGGACTCTGGAAACACCATATATTTT; CDR3: CASSIGGRDSGNTIYF
V: TRBV5-4; size: .; J: TRBJ1-4; D: .; DNA: TGTGCCAGCAGGAACTTCCGGGACACCGATAATGAAAAACTGTTTTTT; CDR3: CASRNFRDTDNEKLFF
V: TRBV27; size: .; J: TRBJ1-2; D: .; DNA: TGTGCCAGCAGTCCGGGGACATACTTTTCGGGCTACACCTTC; CDR3: CASSPGTYFSGYTF
V: TRBV23-1; size: .; J: TRBJ2-7; D: TRBD1; DNA: TGCGCCAGCAGTCAAAATACCGGCCGGGACAGGGTCCACGAGCAGTACTTC; CDR3: CASSQNTGRDRVHEQYF
V: TRBV11-2; size: .; J: TRBJ2-7; D: TRBD2; DNA: TGTGCCAGCAGCTTAACAGCTAGCGGGTTAGCCTACGAGCAGTACTTC; CDR3: CASSLTASGLAYEQYF
V: TRBV19; size: .; J: TRBJ1-2; D: .; DNA: TGTGCCAGTGAGGGCGGCTACACCTTC; CDR3: CASEGGYTF
V: TRBV7-2; size: .; J: TRBJ2-1; D: .; DNA: TGTGCCAGCAGCTTCCTGGACGGCAATGAGCAGTTCTTC; CDR3: CASSFLDGNEQFF
V: TRBV6-1; size: few; J: TRBJ2-7; D: .; DNA: TGTGCCAGCAGGGAAGAGGGGGTAGGGACCTACGAGCAGTACTTC; CDR3: CASREEGVGTYEQYF
V: TRBV6-5; size: .; J: TRBJ2-7; D: TRBD1; DNA: TGTGCCAGCACCTCAGCCGGGACAGGACAATACGAGCAGTACTTC; CDR3: CASTSAGTGQYEQYF
V: TRBV3-1/TRBV3-2; size: .; J: TRBJ1-1; D: .; DNA: TGTGCCAGCAGCCCGGACTCAGGGATGAACACTGAAGCTTTCTTT; CDR3: CASSPDSGMNTEAFF
V: TRBV7-2; size: .; J: TRBJ2-5; D: TRBD1; DNA: TGTGCCAGCAGCTGGGCAGGGGGCTCCGAGACCCAGTACTTC; CDR3: CASSWAGGSETQYF
V: TRBV12-3/TRBV12-4; size: .; J: TRBJ1-1; D: TRBD1; DNA: TGTGCCAGCAGTTTTGGACAGGGGGCTGAAGCTTTCTTT; CDR3: CASSFGQGAEAFF
V: TRBV9; size: .; J: TRBJ2-3; D: TRBD2; DNA: TGTGCCAGCAGCGGGCGGGGGAGCACAGATACGCAGTATTTT; CDR3: CASSGRGSTDTQYF
V: TRBV7-2; size: .; J: TRBJ2-7; D: .; DNA: TGTGCCAGCAGCTTATTGGGGGCGGGACAGATTGACGGTCCTTACGAGCAGTACTTC; CDR3: CASSLLGAGQIDGPYEQYF